These T cell receptor beta chains were read from a single sample in a study of identical twins. MiXCR was run by TCRdb on the 5' RACE reads, yielding one entry per CDR3 protein. The table lists more than 200,000 distinct CDR3 sequences, over 12% of them singletons. The sequencing sample was made of memory (CD45RO+) T cells sorted from blood. All receptors come from a woman in her late teens or twenties in good health. CDR3s include the opening cysteine and the closing phenylalanine or tryptophan.

j_gene: TRBJ2-3
v_gene: TRBV24-1
CDR3aa: CATSDGRVDTQYF

j_gene: TRBJ2-7
v_gene: TRBV27
CDR3aa: CASRTVITLAGAPSYEQYF

j_gene: TRBJ2-2
v_gene: TRBV14
CDR3aa: CASSPYTGAAGELFF

j_gene: TRBJ1-4
v_gene: TRBV20-1
CDR3aa: CSASRQTGEKLFF

j_gene: TRBJ2-4
v_gene: TRBV5-6
CDR3aa: CASSGTGAKNIQYF

j_gene: TRBJ2-5
v_gene: TRBV11-2
CDR3aa: CASSPRGLLAGGPPETQYF

j_gene: TRBJ2-1
v_gene: TRBV20-1
CDR3aa: CSAPGGGGRNEQFF

j_gene: TRBJ2-7
v_gene: TRBV6-6
CDR3aa: CASSNQGGEQYF

j_gene: TRBJ2-1
v_gene: TRBV6-1
CDR3aa: CASTASGGPSSYNEQFF

j_gene: TRBJ2-3
v_gene: TRBV2
CDR3aa: CATGLAGITDTQYF

j_gene: TRBJ2-5
v_gene: TRBV5-1
CDR3aa: CASSHPSRETQYF

j_gene: TRBJ2-7
v_gene: TRBV7-2
CDR3aa: CASSRIGGYYEQYF

j_gene: TRBJ2-7
v_gene: TRBV30
CDR3aa: CAWSTQGKPYF

j_gene: TRBJ2-7
v_gene: TRBV7-2
CDR3aa: CASYREQYF

j_gene: TRBJ1-5
v_gene: TRBV5-6
CDR3aa: CASSFRDFNQPQHF

j_gene: TRBJ1-6
v_gene: TRBV20-1
CDR3aa: CSAPYSGIYNSPLHF